This T cell receptor beta chain was sequenced for a study of radiotherapy plus CTLA-4 blockade in lung cancer. Only in-frame clones appear in the TCRdb table, and some are missing; sequencing was by immunoSEQ multiplex PCR. The repertoire holds roughly 71,000 clones, with roughly three quarters as singletons. In germline, CDR1 is KGHSH, CDR2 LQKENI. The CDR3 is 16 amino acids. Losses at the gene ends were 4 bases for V and 3 bases for J; bases not matched to a gene: 6. The sequence came from a human donor with non-small cell lung cancer who had a complete response to radiotherapy plus ipilimumab. The chain combines TRBV18 with TRBJ2-2; 9 bases line up with TRBD1. The material sequenced was peripheral blood, taken from a patient treated with radiotherapy plus ipilimumab. The CDR3 spells CASSLIRDRDTGELFF. CDR3 in DNA: TGTGCCAGCTCACTAATCCGGGACAGGGACACCGGGGAGCTGTTTTTT.